Below are 31 T cell receptor beta chains sequenced from a single sample in a study of breast tumors, draining lymph nodes, adjacent tissues. TCRdb re-called the multiplex PCR reads through MiXCR, storing one row per CDR3 protein. The profile shows over 20,000 distinct CDR3 sequences, about 25% of them singletons. The sequencing sample was made of breast tumor tissue. The source is a female donor with breast cancer. Some clones in this sample may be carry-over from other donors' samples.

As regards this clonotype: A much bigger clone sits one base away, suggesting this may be a read error. This sequence joins TRBV27 and TRBJ2-1, with D possibly matching TRBD2 (5 bases). Trimming removed 7 bases at V and 12 bases at J, with 16 bases between. Per germline, CDR1 MNHEY and CDR2 SMNVEV (reference sequence). The CDR3 loop spans 12 amino acids. The CDR3 spells CASKGLFDGQFF. CDR3 sequence (DNA): TGTGCCAGCAAAGGACTTTTTGATGGGCAGTTCTTC.

This clonotype was counted between two and nine times. The gene calls are TRBV12-3 or TRBV12-4 and TRBJ1-3; a possible D gene is TRBD1 (6 bases). The CDR3 loop spans 13 amino acids. V lost 4 bases and J 4 bases, leaving 8 bases between the germline ends. The CDR3 here is CASSWGLGNTIYF. CDR3 DNA: TGTGCCAGCAGTTGGGGGCTGGGAAACACCATATATTTT.

This clonotype was seen many times. The chain employs TRBV18 and TRBJ1-3; D gene ambiguous. The CDR3 runs to 14 residues. Germline values: CDR1 KGHSH, CDR2 LQKENI. Trimming stripped 3 bases from V and 0 bases from J, with 6 bases between. CDR3 DNA: TGTGCCAGCTCACCCAACTTCTCTGGAAACACCATATATTTT. Translated: CASSPNFSGNTIYF.

This clonotype was seen many times. The chain carries TRBV4-1 and TRBJ2-1; D is unclear. This CDR3 comprises 15 residues. Germline V gene data show CDR1 as MGHRA and CDR2 as YSYEKL. The V gene lost 0 bases and the J gene lost 2 bases, with 8 bases spanning the gap. The CDR3 loop is CASSQDPPPYNEQFF. The CDR3 DNA reads as TGCGCCAGCAGCCAAGATCCTCCTCCCTACAATGAGCAGTTCTTC.

The V and J genes are TRBV5-4 and TRBJ1-5; 12 bases fit TRBD1. J lost 7 bases, V lost 4 bases, and 6 bases had no gene match. The CDR3 is made up of 15 amino acids. Per the germline V gene, CDR1 is SGHNT and CDR2 is YYREEE (reference sequence). CDR3 bases: TGTGCCAGCAGCCCGGGACAGGGGGCGGGGCAGCCCCAGCATTTT. This sequence encodes CASSPGQGAGQPQHF. The whole variable domain, filled in from reference TRBV5-4 and TRBJ1-5, reads ETGVTQSPTHLIKTRGQQVTLRCSSQSGHNTVSWYQQALGQGPQFIFQYYREEENGRGNFPPRFSGLQFPNYSSELNVNALELDDSALYLCASSPGQGAGQPQHFGDGTRLSIL.

This clonotype has a count of ten or more. Being one base from a much bigger clone, this may be a read error. The chain has TRBV15 and TRBJ2-7; D remains ambiguous. The CDR3 totals 13 residues. CDR1 is LNHNV, CDR2 YYDKDF, per germline (reference sequence). Trimming removed 3 bases at V and 7 bases at J, with 13 bases between. CDR3 DNA sequence: TGTGCCACCAGCAGGCATAGGGTAGGGGAGCAGTACTTC. Amino acid sequence: CATSRHRVGEQYF.

This clonotype was picked up many times. The V call is TRBV5-6, the J call TRBJ1-5; D might be TRBD1 (6 bases). The CDR3 is made up of 15 amino acids. Between the trimmed V and J ends, which lost 0 bases and 0 bases, there was a span of 7 bases. Germline V lookup: CDR1 SGHDT, CDR2 YYEEEE. As DNA, the CDR3 is TGTGCCAGCAGCTTGGCAGGGGATAGCAATCAGCCCCAGCATTTT. Protein: CASSLAGDSNQPQHF.

This clonotype came up many times. The chain couples TRBV28 to TRBJ2-7, with TRBD2 matching 8 bases. After removal of 4 bases from V and 2 bases from J, the junction contained 7 bases not matched to a gene. The CDR3 has 15 residues. Germline CDR1 is MDHEN and CDR2 is SYDVKM. CDR3 residues: CASSSPGLAAYEQYF. The CDR3 DNA reads as TGTGCCAGCAGTTCCCCAGGACTAGCCGCCTACGAGCAGTACTTC.

This clonotype was counted ten times or more. This chain joins TRBV2 and TRBJ2-2, with a weak D call TRBD1 (6 bases). This CDR3 comprises 12 residues. Germline V gives CDR1 SNHLY, CDR2 FYNNEI. V was clipped by 9 bases and J by 8 bases, with 13 bases between them. The CDR3 loop reads CASEGERGELFF. The CDR3 DNA follows: TGTGCCAGTGAGGGGGAACGGGGGGAGCTGTTTTTT. The complete variable domain, with remaining parts taken from reference TRBV2 and TRBJ2-2, reads EPEVTQTPSHQVTQMGQEVILRCVPISNHLYFYWYRQILGQKVEFLVSFYNNEISEKSEIFDDQFSVERPDGSNFTLKIRSTKLEDSAMYFCASEGERGELFFGEGSRLTVL.

This clonotype was seen at least ten times. This chain joins TRBV9 and TRBJ2-5, with TRBD2 matching 12 bases. The CDR3 has 16 residues. The V gene end was trimmed by 3 bases and the J gene end by 5 bases; junction bases not matched to a gene: 8. Looked up from germline, CDR1 is SGDLS and CDR2 is YYNGEE. The CDR3 loop reads CASSGGRLAGVETQYF. For the CDR3, the DNA is TGTGCCAGCAGCGGCGGGCGACTAGCGGGAGTTGAGACCCAGTACTTC. The full variable domain, completed using reference TRBV9 and TRBJ2-5, is DSGVTQTPKHLITATGQRVTLRCSPRSGDLSVYWYQQSLDQGLQFLIQYYNGEERAKGNILERFSAQQFPDLHSELNLSSLELGDSALYFCASSGGRLAGVETQYFGPGTRLLVL.

This clonotype has more than one count but fewer than ten. This may be a read error, as it is one base from a much larger clone. The chain links TRBV3-1 to TRBJ1-2; 7 bases match TRBD1. CDR3 length equals 15 residues. Germline trimming cut 2 bases from V and 3 bases from J; bases unmatched to any gene: 6. Germline CDR1 reads LGHDT; CDR2 reads YNNKEL (reference sequence). CDR3 DNA: TGTGCCAGCAGCCAATCGGACAGGACCGACTATGGCTACACCTTC. Its protein is CASSQSDRTDYGYTF.

At least ten counts were recorded for this clonotype. The chain uses TRBV27 and TRBJ1-6; unclear D gene. V lost 2 bases, J lost 5 bases, and 7 bases lay in between. This CDR3 comprises 14 residues. Germline values: CDR1 MNHEY, CDR2 SMNVEV (reference sequence). The CDR3 DNA reads TGTGCCAGCAGTTTAAGTTGGAATAATTCACCCCTCCACTTT. Encoded protein: CASSLSWNNSPLHF.

The table lists this clonotype with many counts. The chain links TRBV10-3 to TRBJ2-2; 7 bases line up with TRBD2. CDR3 length: 15 amino acids. V gave up 0 bases and J gave up 6 bases; unmatched junction bases: 4. Germline loops: CDR1 ENHRY, CDR2 SYGVKD. The CDR3 DNA follows: TGTGCCATCAGTGAGTCTGAACTAGCGCCCGGGGAGCTGTTTTTT. The encoded protein is CAISESELAPGELFF.

There are many counts of this clonotype. V is TRBV7-6 and J is TRBJ2-5; 12 nucleotides match TRBD1. CDR3 length: 16 amino acids. Germline values: CDR1 SGHVS, CDR2 FNYEAQ. The ends lost 5 bases at V and 4 bases at J; junction bases unmatched: 8. CDR3 protein: CASSPGTGGSAETQYF. CDR3 in DNA: TGTGCCAGCAGCCCCGGGACAGGGGGCTCGGCAGAGACCCAGTACTTC.

There are many counts of this clonotype. The junction differs from germline at one of its ends, possibly a read error. CDR3 in amino acids: CASSANSDGTPLGF. CDR3 bases: TGTGCCAGCAGTGCTAACTCAGACGGGACTCCGTTGGGGTTC. The chain couples TRBV27 to TRBJ1-2, with a tentative D call TRBD1 (5 bases). The V gene's germline CDR1 is MNHEY and CDR2 SMNVEV (reference sequence). CDR3 length: 14 amino acids.

V and J are TRBV7-8 and TRBJ2-5; 9 bases are shared with TRBD1. CDR1 and CDR2 (germline): SGHVS, FQNEAQ. V was pared by 2 bases and J by 5 bases, with 12 bases of the junction left unmatched. The CDR3 has 17 amino acids. The CDR3 loop is CASSLTEQQGAPETQYF. The CDR3 nucleotides read TGTGCCAGCAGCTTAACCGAGCAACAGGGGGCCCCGGAGACCCAGTACTTC.

This clonotype was detected many times. This chain joins TRBV11-2 and TRBJ2-3; 7 bases are a match to TRBD1. V was clipped by 4 bases and J by 4 bases; unmatched bases: 5. The CDR3 covers 14 residues. Looked up from germline, CDR1 is SGHAT and CDR2 is FQNNGV. CDR3 nucleotides: TGTGCCAGCAGCTCGACAACAGGGGCAGATACGCAGTATTTT. Its protein product is CASSSTTGADTQYF.

This clonotype was detected ten times or more. The chain employs TRBV20-1 and TRBJ2-7; D could derive from TRBD1 or TRBD2 (6 bases each). The CDR3 contains 13 residues. In germline, CDR1 is DFQATT, CDR2 SNEGSKA (reference sequence). The V and J ends lost 3 bases and 2 bases respectively, with 11 bases between them. The CDR3 here is CSARAGHPYEQYF. The CDR3 region has the DNA TGCAGTGCTAGGGCGGGACACCCCTACGAGCAGTACTTC.

This clonotype appeared many times. The rearrangement joins TRBV4-2 to TRBJ2-3; no clear D gene. The CDR3 extends over 12 amino acids. V lost 4 bases to trimming and J lost 2 bases, with 4 bases between them. Germline V CDR1 and CDR2: LGHNA, YNFKEQ. Here the CDR3 DNA reads TGTGCCAGCAGCCGTTACACAGATACGCAGTATTTT. Translating gives CASSRYTDTQYF.

Ten or more counts support this clonotype. The chain is built from TRBV19 and TRBJ2-1, with D uncertain. Germline V CDR1 and CDR2: LNHDA, SQIVND (reference sequence). Trimming cost V 4 bases and J 1 base, with 5 bases left between them. The CDR3 totals 13 residues. DNA for the CDR3: TGTGCCAGTAGTAGACCTTCCTACAATGAGCAGTTCTTC. As protein: CASSRPSYNEQFF.

This clonotype showed up many times. This chain joins TRBV4-1 and TRBJ1-5; D is possibly TRBD1 (6 bases). V gave up 0 bases and J gave up 6 bases, with 15 bases separating them. The CDR3 runs to 16 residues. Germline loops: CDR1 MGHRA, CDR2 YSYEKL. Written as DNA, the CDR3 is TGCGCCAGCAGCCAAGATAAGGGGGGAGGGCGTCAGCCCCAGCATTTT. It encodes CASSQDKGGGRQPQHF.

In this sample, this clonotype turned up many times. The V call is TRBV5-1, the J call TRBJ1-2, with D uncertain. Between the trimmed V and J ends, which lost 0 bases and 8 bases, there was a span of 11 bases. Germline values: CDR1 SGHRS, CDR2 YFSETQ. The CDR3 has 13 amino acids. CDR3 protein: CASSLAGAPGYTF. CDR3 nucleotide sequence: TGCGCCAGCAGCTTGGCGGGAGCTCCGGGCTACACCTTC.

This clonotype came up many times. This chain uses TRBV9 with TRBJ1-3; weak D call: TRBD1 (6 bases). CDR1 and CDR2 (germline): SGDLS, YYNGEE. The CDR3 is 18 amino acids. Trimming left V 0 bases short and J 3 bases short, with 19 bases between. CDR3 amino acids: CASSVAPVQGLGGNTIYF. CDR3 sequence (DNA): TGTGCCAGCAGCGTAGCCCCCGTACAGGGATTAGGTGGAAACACCATATATTTT.

This clonotype has at least ten counts. This chain links TRBV30 with TRBJ2-7, with a weak D call TRBD2 (6 bases). This CDR3 spans 14 amino acids. Germline V gene data show CDR1 as GTSNPN and CDR2 as SVGIG (reference sequence). V dropped 2 bases and J dropped 3 bases, with 14 bases sitting between them. The CDR3: CAWSHGRRVYEQYF. The CDR3 DNA follows: TGTGCCTGGAGTCACGGGAGAAGGGTCTACGAGCAGTACTTC.

The chain joins TRBV7-4 to TRBJ2-7; tentatively, D is TRBD1 (5 bases). CDR1 is SGHVT and CDR2 is SQSDAQ in the germline V gene. Trimming cost V 7 bases and J 0 bases, with 16 bases left between them. The CDR3 contains 15 residues. The CDR3 protein is CASTCTGIHSYEQYF. The CDR3 DNA reads as TGTGCCAGCACTTGTACAGGAATCCACTCCTACGAGCAGTACTTC.

This clonotype was detected ten times or more. The rearrangement links TRBV27 to TRBJ2-7, with 8 positions matching TRBD2. CDR3 length equals 15 residues. The V and J ends lost 5 bases and 2 bases, in that order; junction bases with no gene match: 8. Germline V gives CDR1 MNHEY, CDR2 SMNVEV (reference sequence). This chain's CDR3 is CASSRGAGATYEQYF. The CDR3 DNA is TGTGCCAGCAGTCGGGGAGCGGGAGCGACCTACGAGCAGTACTTC.

Details on this clonotype: One end of the junction fails to match germline, which may point to a read error. J is TRBJ2-7 and V is TRBV5-1; 9 nucleotides align to TRBD2. Germline V gene data show CDR1 as SGHRS and CDR2 as YFSETQ. The CDR3 covers 17 residues. As DNA, the CDR3 is TGCGCCAGCAGCTTGGTAGCTAGCGGGAAGGCGGCCTACGAGCAGTGCTTC. Its translation is CASSLVASGKAAYEQCF. Full variable domain (missing parts from reference TRBV5-1 and TRBJ2-7): KAGVTQTPRYLIKTRGQQVTLSCSPISGHRSVSWYQQTPGQGLQFLFEYFSETQRNKGNFPGRFSGRQFSNSRSEMNVSTLELGDSALYLCASSLVASGKAAYEQCFGPGTRLTVT.

There are many counts of this clonotype. This chain connects TRBV19 to TRBJ1-2; D call uncertain. Germline V gives CDR1 LNHDA, CDR2 SQIVND (reference sequence). Trimming pared 5 bases from V and 8 bases from J, leaving 12 bases between. This CDR3 is 12 amino acids long. The CDR3 DNA sequence: TGTGCCAGTAGTGCGCGAAGGAGCGGCTACACCTTC. Protein: CASSARRSGYTF.

Many counts were recorded for this clonotype. The V and J genes are TRBV7-9 and TRBJ2-2; TRBD1 is a possible D gene (8 bases). This CDR3 region has 17 residues. V lost 6 bases and J 4 bases, leaving 21 bases between the germline ends. Germline values: CDR1 SEHNR, CDR2 FQNEAQ (reference sequence). In nucleotides, the CDR3 is TGTGCCAGCAGTTCACAGGGGGAGGGGACGATCACCGGGGAGCTGTTTTTT. As protein: CASSSQGEGTITGELFF.

At least ten counts were recorded for this clonotype. The rearrangement uses TRBV28 and TRBJ1-2, with D unclear. The CDR3 sequence is 14 residues long. Germline V lookup: CDR1 MDHEN, CDR2 SYDVKM. V lost 3 bases, J lost 8 bases, and 16 bases lay in between. The DNA of the CDR3 is TGTGCCAGCAGTTTTCCGGTCTCCGGTCGCGGCTACACCTTC. Its translation: CASSFPVSGRGYTF.

As for this clonotype: This may come from a read error, since a much larger clone is one base off. This chain uses TRBV5-6 with TRBJ2-2; TRBD1 matches 9 bases. Germline values: CDR1 SGHDT, CDR2 YYEEEE. This CDR3 has 15 amino acids. The CDR3 sequence is CASSRTGARTGEPFF. CDR3 sequence (DNA): TGTGCCAGCAGCCGGACAGGGGCGCGTACCGGGGAGCCGTTTTTT.